In its sample, the clone carrying this T cell receptor (beta chain) was seen many times. Antigen unknown. The sample is drawn from a study of T-cell reconstitution after alpha-beta-depleted transplantation in children. Study-level points and caveats: T-cell numbers and diversity one year post-transplant derived largely from freshly generated T cells. Where alpha-beta T cells came from about two months after transplant was reportedly several hundred expanded graft clones.

Germline V lookup: CDR1 LGHDT, CDR2 YNNKEL (reference sequence). The germline V and J ends were trimmed by 3 bases and 4 bases, with 13 bases remaining between them. The CDR3 loop spans 14 amino acids. Unique molecular identifiers featured in how the TCRbeta library was prepared. TCRdb reanalysed the PCR reads using MiXCR and keeps one entry per CDR3 protein. The data hold 250,000 to 300,000 distinct CDR3 sequences, with just over 7.5% observed a single time. The receptor was derived from a female patient aged 2-10 years who had a stem cell transplant for Fanconi anemia, so the T cells may come from the graft donor. Sequenced material: peripheral blood, taken 360 days after TCRalphabeta/CD19-depleted stem cell transplant. This chain connects TRBV3-1 to TRBJ2-7; D is possibly TRBD2 (6 bases). CDR3 nucleotides: TGTGCCAGCAGCCAGCGGGGCGTTATTTACGAGCAGTACTTC. This encodes CASSQRGVIYEQYF.